A selection of T cell receptor beta chains follows, all from one sample in a study of beta chain features in type 1 diabetes. This table comes from immunoSEQ multiplex PCR, and its TCRdb copy is limited to in-frame clones, with some not included. In the table there are roughly 24,000 clones, about 58% of which are singletons. Source material: stem cell memory CD4+ T cells from blood. The source of these receptors is a man between 18 and 35 years old with type 1 diabetes. Both conserved end residues are part of each CDR3. A D gene is named only where the DNA matches it firmly. Rows may omit the clone size; those that give it use once, few, many or a size class.

j_gene: TRBJ1-1; d_gene: .; abundance: .; v_gene: TRBV6-6; CDR3nt: TGTGCCAGCAGTTACTCGAGCACTGAAGCTTTCTTT; CDR3aa: CASSYSSTEAFF
j_gene: TRBJ1-4; d_gene: .; abundance: once; v_gene: TRBV5-1; CDR3nt: TGCGCCAGCAGTGTACAGCCTCTTCAACTTAATGAAAAACTGTTTTTT; CDR3aa: CASSVQPLQLNEKLFF
j_gene: TRBJ2-2; d_gene: .; abundance: few; v_gene: TRBV7-2; CDR3nt: TGTGCCAGCAGCTTAGTGGTGGCGGTAAACACCGGGGAGCTGTTTTTT; CDR3aa: CASSLVVAVNTGELFF
j_gene: TRBJ2-6; d_gene: .; abundance: .; v_gene: TRBV7-6; CDR3nt: TGTGCCAGCAGCTCGTACAGTGCGGCCAACGTCCTGACTTTC; CDR3aa: CASSSYSAANVLTF
j_gene: TRBJ2-1; d_gene: TRBD1; abundance: once; v_gene: TRBV11-2; CDR3nt: TGTGCCAGCAGGCGGGACAGGGGACCCTCCTACAATGAGCAGTTCTTC; CDR3aa: CASRRDRGPSYNEQFF
j_gene: TRBJ1-1; d_gene: TRBD1; abundance: .; v_gene: TRBV4-3; CDR3nt: TGCGCCAGCAGCCAAGAATGGGTAAGGAGACAGGGGGATAACACTGAAGCTTTCTTT; CDR3aa: CASSQEWVRRQGDNTEAFF
j_gene: TRBJ2-7; d_gene: .; abundance: few; v_gene: TRBV7-2; CDR3nt: TGTGCCAGCAGCTCACTCTCCTACGAGCAGTACTTC; CDR3aa: CASSSLSYEQYF
j_gene: TRBJ2-1; d_gene: TRBD1; abundance: .; v_gene: TRBV29-1; CDR3nt: TGCAGCATATCGGACAGGGGGTTGTACAATGAGCAGTTCTTC; CDR3aa: CSISDRGLYNEQFF
j_gene: TRBJ2-1; d_gene: TRBD1; abundance: .; v_gene: TRBV5-1; CDR3nt: TGCGCCAGCAGCAGGGGACAGAGCTCCTACAATGAGCAGTTCTTC; CDR3aa: CASSRGQSSYNEQFF
j_gene: TRBJ1-1; d_gene: TRBD1; abundance: once; v_gene: TRBV29-1; CDR3nt: TGCAGCATGGACAGGGGAGGAGACACTGAAGCTTTCTTT; CDR3aa: CSMDRGGDTEAFF
j_gene: TRBJ2-5; d_gene: TRBD2; abundance: .; v_gene: TRBV9; CDR3nt: TGTGCCAGCAGCCCCCCTGGCGGGAGGTCTGGGGAGACCCAGTACTTC; CDR3aa: CASSPPGGRSGETQYF
j_gene: TRBJ2-5; d_gene: TRBD1; abundance: .; v_gene: TRBV30; CDR3nt: TGTGCCTGGAGTGTAATTAGGGGGCAAGGGACCCAGTACTTC; CDR3aa: CAWSVIRGQGTQYF
j_gene: TRBJ1-1; d_gene: .; abundance: .; v_gene: TRBV30; CDR3nt: TGTGCCTGGAACACTCTCGGGACTGAAGCTTTCTTT; CDR3aa: CAWNTLGTEAFF
j_gene: TRBJ1-1; d_gene: TRBD1; abundance: few; v_gene: TRBV11-2; CDR3nt: TGTGCCAGCAGGACAGGGTTGAACACTGAAGCTTTCTTT; CDR3aa: CASRTGLNTEAFF
j_gene: TRBJ2-3; d_gene: .; abundance: few; v_gene: TRBV27; CDR3nt: TGTGCCAGCAGTTTGCTAGGGGATGTTGGAGATACGCAGTATTTT; CDR3aa: CASSLLGDVGDTQYF
j_gene: TRBJ2-5; d_gene: TRBD2; abundance: .; v_gene: TRBV18; CDR3nt: TGTGCCAGCTCACCACCAAGCGGGGAGGGAGAGACCCAGTACTTC; CDR3aa: CASSPPSGEGETQYF
j_gene: TRBJ2-2; d_gene: .; abundance: few; v_gene: TRBV18; CDR3nt: TGTGCCAGCTCACCTACACCTGTTACCGGGGAGCTGTTTTTT; CDR3aa: CASSPTPVTGELFF
j_gene: TRBJ2-7; d_gene: TRBD1; abundance: .; v_gene: TRBV29-1; CDR3nt: TGCAGCGTTGAGCGGCGGGACAGGGTCCCCTACGAGCAGTACTTC; CDR3aa: CSVERRDRVPYEQYF
j_gene: TRBJ2-5; d_gene: .; abundance: .; v_gene: TRBV6-6; CDR3nt: TGTGCCAGCAGGGCCCGATGGGGGGACCAAGAGACCCAGTACTTC; CDR3aa: CASRARWGDQETQYF
j_gene: TRBJ1-4; d_gene: TRBD1; abundance: .; v_gene: TRBV7-2; CDR3nt: TGTGCCAGCAGCTATCCGGGGACAGGCAATGAAAAACTGTTTTTT; CDR3aa: CASSYPGTGNEKLFF
j_gene: TRBJ2-5; d_gene: .; abundance: .; v_gene: TRBV29-1; CDR3nt: TGCAGCGTTGTGACTATCGAAGAGACCCAGTACTTC; CDR3aa: CSVVTIEETQYF
j_gene: TRBJ2-3; d_gene: TRBD2; abundance: .; v_gene: TRBV28; CDR3nt: TGTGCCAGCAGTCGGGCTAGCGGTACAGATACGCAGTATTTT; CDR3aa: CASSRASGTDTQYF
j_gene: TRBJ2-7; d_gene: .; abundance: few; v_gene: TRBV5-6; CDR3nt: TGTGCCAGCAGCTTGGATCGGTACGAGCAGTACTTC; CDR3aa: CASSLDRYEQYF
j_gene: TRBJ2-3; d_gene: TRBD2; abundance: .; v_gene: TRBV9; CDR3nt: TGTGCCAGCAGTTCTAGCGGGGGCACAGATACGCAGTATTTT; CDR3aa: CASSSSGGTDTQYF
j_gene: TRBJ2-3; d_gene: .; abundance: .; v_gene: TRBV2; CDR3nt: TGTGCCAGCAGTGATAGTTTCGGGGACACAGATACGCAGTATTTT; CDR3aa: CASSDSFGDTDTQYF
j_gene: TRBJ2-7; d_gene: .; abundance: few; v_gene: TRBV7-2; CDR3nt: TGTGCCAGCAGCTTAGTACTAGCCGCCGAGCAGTACTTC; CDR3aa: CASSLVLAAEQYF
j_gene: TRBJ1-1; d_gene: .; abundance: .; v_gene: TRBV18; CDR3nt: TGTGCCAGCTCTTGGACAGAAGAGAACACTGAAGCTTTCTTT; CDR3aa: CASSWTEENTEAFF
j_gene: TRBJ2-7; d_gene: TRBD2; abundance: .; v_gene: TRBV5-1; CDR3nt: TGCGCCAGCAGCTTGGGGACTAGTCCCACGAACGAGCAGTACTTC; CDR3aa: CASSLGTSPTNEQYF
j_gene: TRBJ2-3; d_gene: .; abundance: .; v_gene: TRBV19; CDR3nt: TGTGCCAGTAGTATCGGACGGACAGTTAATACAGATACGCAGTATTTT; CDR3aa: CASSIGRTVNTDTQYF
j_gene: TRBJ1-2; d_gene: .; abundance: .; v_gene: TRBV27; CDR3nt: TGTGCCAGCAGTTATAATACAGGGCCCTACTATGGCTACACCTTC; CDR3aa: CASSYNTGPYYGYTF
j_gene: TRBJ2-6; d_gene: TRBD1; abundance: .; v_gene: TRBV19; CDR3nt: TGTGCCAGTAATGTGTGGTGGGCAGGGGGCTCTGGGGCCAACGTCCTGACTTTC; CDR3aa: CASNVWWAGGSGANVLTF
j_gene: TRBJ2-1; d_gene: TRBD2; abundance: .; v_gene: TRBV28; CDR3nt: TGTGCCAGCGGATCTCCCGGGACTAGTAACAGTGAGCAGTTCTTC; CDR3aa: CASGSPGTSNSEQFF
j_gene: TRBJ1-6; d_gene: .; abundance: .; v_gene: TRBV11-2; CDR3nt: TGTGCCAGCAGCTTAGAACGAGGGGGACACACTAGCTCCTATAATTCACCCCTCCACTTT; CDR3aa: CASSLERGGHTSSYNSPLHF
j_gene: TRBJ1-1; d_gene: .; abundance: .; v_gene: TRBV7-9; CDR3nt: TGTGCCAGCAGCGAATACAGGGCGAACACTGAAGCTTTCTTT; CDR3aa: CASSEYRANTEAFF
j_gene: TRBJ2-2; d_gene: TRBD2; abundance: once; v_gene: TRBV28; CDR3nt: TGTGCCAGCAGTTTTGCGGGGGCGAACACCGGGGAGCTGTTTTTT; CDR3aa: CASSFAGANTGELFF
j_gene: TRBJ2-1; d_gene: .; abundance: once; v_gene: TRBV7-2; CDR3nt: TGTGCCAGCAGCGTAGACAGGAGCTCCTACAATGAGCAGTTCTTC; CDR3aa: CASSVDRSSYNEQFF
j_gene: TRBJ1-2; d_gene: .; abundance: .; v_gene: TRBV7-9; CDR3nt: TGTGCCAGCAGCCATGACAGATTTCGCTATGGCTACACCTTC; CDR3aa: CASSHDRFRYGYTF